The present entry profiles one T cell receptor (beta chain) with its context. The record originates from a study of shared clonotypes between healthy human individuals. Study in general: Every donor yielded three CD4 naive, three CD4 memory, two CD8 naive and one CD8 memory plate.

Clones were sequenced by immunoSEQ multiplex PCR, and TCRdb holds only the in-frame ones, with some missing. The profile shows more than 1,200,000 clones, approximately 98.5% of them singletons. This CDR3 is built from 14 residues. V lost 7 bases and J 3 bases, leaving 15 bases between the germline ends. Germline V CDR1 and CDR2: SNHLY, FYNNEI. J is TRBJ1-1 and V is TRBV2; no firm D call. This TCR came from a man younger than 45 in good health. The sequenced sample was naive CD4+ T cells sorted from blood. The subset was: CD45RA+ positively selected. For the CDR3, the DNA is TGTGCCAGCATCGATCCCGGGCTCGACACTGAAGCTTTCTTT. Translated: CASIDPGLDTEAFF.